Listed below are T cell receptor beta chains from one sample, sequenced in a study of blood T cells in healthy people across ages. TCRdb re-derived calls from the 5' RACE reads in MiXCR, one entry per CDR3 protein. The repertoire consists of approximately 800,000 distinct CDR3 sequences, with under 30% occurring once and the leading ten covering about 3%. The data also belong to a second study, concerning T cells of mothers and their children.

Sequencing was done on a sample of blood. All receptors derive from a boy younger than 18 in good health. Each CDR3 is given with its conserved first and last residue. The order of the fields is CDR3 protein, V gene, J gene.

cdr3_aa: CASSQDWPRPYEQFF
v_call: TRBV4-3
j_call: TRBJ2-1

cdr3_aa: CASSETQGDYGYTF
v_call: TRBV5-1
j_call: TRBJ1-2

cdr3_aa: CASSLVSDRSYEQYF
v_call: TRBV5-1
j_call: TRBJ2-7

cdr3_aa: CASRGGQAKPLHF
v_call: TRBV6-5
j_call: TRBJ1-6

cdr3_aa: CASTKRATGVLKETQYF
v_call: TRBV6-1
j_call: TRBJ2-5

cdr3_aa: CSARVSAGEQYF
v_call: TRBV20-1
j_call: TRBJ2-7

cdr3_aa: CASSPAGLAEDLRQYF
v_call: TRBV27
j_call: TRBJ2-5

cdr3_aa: CVSSDSNYGYTF
v_call: TRBV2
j_call: TRBJ1-2

cdr3_aa: CASSATQSTDTQYF
v_call: TRBV6-1
j_call: TRBJ2-3

cdr3_aa: CASSIRLAGGRNEQFF
v_call: TRBV2
j_call: TRBJ2-1

cdr3_aa: CASSFRREETQYF
v_call: TRBV7-9
j_call: TRBJ2-5

cdr3_aa: CASSQLTGGPGNEQFF
v_call: TRBV4-2
j_call: TRBJ2-1

cdr3_aa: CSALQGSGANVLTF
v_call: TRBV29-1
j_call: TRBJ2-6

cdr3_aa: CATKDRGGTEAFF
v_call: TRBV6-5
j_call: TRBJ1-1

cdr3_aa: CASSVSPTPNQPQHF
v_call: TRBV9
j_call: TRBJ1-5

cdr3_aa: CSVRAGGNYEQYF
v_call: TRBV29-1
j_call: TRBJ2-7

cdr3_aa: CASSLRPGQTLDTQYF
v_call: TRBV27
j_call: TRBJ2-3

cdr3_aa: CASSLEGPFYTF
v_call: TRBV5-1
j_call: TRBJ1-2

cdr3_aa: CASRVRTGNTGELFF
v_call: TRBV12-3/TRBV12-4
j_call: TRBJ2-2

cdr3_aa: CASSYPAGGGDQPQHF
v_call: TRBV6-6
j_call: TRBJ1-5

cdr3_aa: CAGRIQETQYF
v_call: TRBV2
j_call: TRBJ2-5

cdr3_aa: CSARERGGSYEQYF
v_call: TRBV20-1
j_call: TRBJ2-7

cdr3_aa: CASKFNHRDRGPYGYTF
v_call: TRBV28
j_call: TRBJ1-2

cdr3_aa: CASSLGAGRAGDTQYF
v_call: TRBV11-2
j_call: TRBJ2-3

cdr3_aa: CASSWSTSGYEQYF
v_call: TRBV7-2
j_call: -

cdr3_aa: CASRTLVAGEHNEQFF
v_call: TRBV28
j_call: -

cdr3_aa: CASSFSFGTSGTGELFF
v_call: TRBV27
j_call: TRBJ2-2

cdr3_aa: CASLRDSFSGANVLTF
v_call: TRBV5-5
j_call: TRBJ2-6

cdr3_aa: CASSQGGAFNQPQHF
v_call: TRBV3-1
j_call: TRBJ1-5

cdr3_aa: CASSSLPLRDSAYEQYF
v_call: TRBV28
j_call: TRBJ2-7

cdr3_aa: CASSSPVGAGGQETQYF
v_call: TRBV10-2
j_call: TRBJ2-5

cdr3_aa: CSVERGRYEQYF
v_call: TRBV29-1
j_call: -

cdr3_aa: CASSQGWTLHYEQYF
v_call: TRBV9
j_call: TRBJ2-7

cdr3_aa: CASSSRQGISFYDYGYTF
v_call: TRBV28
j_call: TRBJ1-2

cdr3_aa: CASSWVEETQYF
v_call: TRBV12-3/TRBV12-4
j_call: TRBJ2-5